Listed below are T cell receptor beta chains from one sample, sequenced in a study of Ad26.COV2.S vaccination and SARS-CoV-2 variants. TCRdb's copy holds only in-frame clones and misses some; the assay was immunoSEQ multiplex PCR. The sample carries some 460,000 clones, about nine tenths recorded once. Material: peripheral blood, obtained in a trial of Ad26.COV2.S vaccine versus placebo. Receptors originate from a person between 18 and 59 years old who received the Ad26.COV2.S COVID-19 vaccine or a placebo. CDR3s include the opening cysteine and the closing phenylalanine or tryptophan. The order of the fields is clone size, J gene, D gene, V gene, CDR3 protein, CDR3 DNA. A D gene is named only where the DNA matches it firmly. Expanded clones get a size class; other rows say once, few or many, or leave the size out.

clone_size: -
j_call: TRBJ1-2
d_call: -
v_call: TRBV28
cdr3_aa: CASSYTSPGYGYTF
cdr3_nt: TGTGCCAGCAGTTATACCAGCCCGGGCTATGGCTACACCTTC

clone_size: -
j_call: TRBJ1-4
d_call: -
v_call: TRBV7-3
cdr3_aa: CASSQAQQGGLTNEKLFF
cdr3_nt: TGTGCCAGCAGTCAGGCCCAGCAGGGTGGGCTAACTAATGAAAAACTGTTTTTT

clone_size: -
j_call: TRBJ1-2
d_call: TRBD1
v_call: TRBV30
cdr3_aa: CAWHRDRGFGYTF
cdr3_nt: TGTGCCTGGCACCGGGACAGGGGGTTTGGCTACACCTTC

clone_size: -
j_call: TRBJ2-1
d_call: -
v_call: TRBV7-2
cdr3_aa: CASSLGQGPYNEQFF
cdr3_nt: TGTGCCAGCAGCTTAGGGCAGGGGCCTTACAATGAGCAGTTCTTC

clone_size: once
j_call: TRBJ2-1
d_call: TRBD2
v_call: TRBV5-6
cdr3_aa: CASSLEQAGGSYNEQFF
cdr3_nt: TGTGCCAGCAGCCTGGAGCAGGCGGGGGGGTCCTACAATGAGCAGTTCTTC

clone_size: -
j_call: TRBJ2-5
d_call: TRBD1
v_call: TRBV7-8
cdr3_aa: CASSFGTGAGTQYF
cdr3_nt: TGTGCCAGCAGCTTCGGGACAGGGGCCGGGACCCAGTACTTC

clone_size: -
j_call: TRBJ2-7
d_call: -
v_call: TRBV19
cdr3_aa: CASSMGGRLTYEQYF
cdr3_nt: TGTGCCAGTAGTATGGGTGGAAGACTCACCTACGAGCAGTACTTC

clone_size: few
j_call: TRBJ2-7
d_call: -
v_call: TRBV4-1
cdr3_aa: CASSQGSGREQYF
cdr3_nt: TGCGCCAGCAGCCAAGGATCAGGGCGCGAGCAGTACTTC

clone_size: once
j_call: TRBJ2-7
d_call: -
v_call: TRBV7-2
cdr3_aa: CASSGPPSYEQYF
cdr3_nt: TGTGCCAGCTCGGGGCCTCCATCCTACGAGCAGTACTTC

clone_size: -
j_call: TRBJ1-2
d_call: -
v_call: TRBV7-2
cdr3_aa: CASRLLGDYGYTF
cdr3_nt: TGTGCCAGCAGACTATTGGGGGACTATGGCTACACCTTC

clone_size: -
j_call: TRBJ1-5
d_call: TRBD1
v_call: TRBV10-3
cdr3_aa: CAISESGQGGRQPQHF
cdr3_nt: TGTGCCATCAGTGAGTCCGGACAGGGCGGTCGACAGCCCCAGCATTTT

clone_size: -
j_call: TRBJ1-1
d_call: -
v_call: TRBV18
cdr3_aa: CASSPTGNTEAFF
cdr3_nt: TGTGCCAGCTCACCGACAGGGAACACTGAAGCTTTCTTT

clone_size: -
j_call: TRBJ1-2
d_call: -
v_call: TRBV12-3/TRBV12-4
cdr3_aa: CASSFVHTATF
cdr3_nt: TGTGCCAGCAGTTTCGTGCATACCGCCACCTTC

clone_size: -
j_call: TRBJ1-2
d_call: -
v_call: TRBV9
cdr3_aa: CASRHPRSGNNYGYTF
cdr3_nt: TGTGCCAGTAGACACCCGCGGTCGGGGAATAACTATGGCTACACCTTC

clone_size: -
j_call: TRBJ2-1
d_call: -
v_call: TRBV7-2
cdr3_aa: CASSFQTTYNEQFF
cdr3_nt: TGTGCCAGCAGCTTTCAGACTACCTACAATGAGCAGTTCTTC

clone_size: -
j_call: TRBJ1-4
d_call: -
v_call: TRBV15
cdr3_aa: CATSREGTNEKLFF
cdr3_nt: TGTGCCACCAGCAGAGAAGGTACTAATGAAAAACTGTTTTTT

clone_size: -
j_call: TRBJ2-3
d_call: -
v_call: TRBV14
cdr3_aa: CASSREDFARDTQYF
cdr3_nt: TGTGCCAGCAGCCGGGAGGACTTCGCCCGAGATACGCAGTATTTT

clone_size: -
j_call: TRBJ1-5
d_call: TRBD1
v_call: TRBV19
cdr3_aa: CASATGPNQPQHF
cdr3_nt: TGTGCCAGCGCGACAGGGCCGAATCAGCCCCAGCATTTT

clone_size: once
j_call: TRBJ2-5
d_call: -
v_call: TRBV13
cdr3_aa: CASSSKDYQETQYF
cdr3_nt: TGTGCCAGCAGCTCAAAAGACTATCAAGAGACCCAGTACTTC

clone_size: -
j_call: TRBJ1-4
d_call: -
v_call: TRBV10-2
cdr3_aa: CASSEGATNEKLFF
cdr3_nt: TGCGCCAGCAGTGAGGGGGCAACTAATGAAAAACTGTTTTTT

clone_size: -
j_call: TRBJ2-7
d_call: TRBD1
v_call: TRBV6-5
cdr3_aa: CASSYSNIGGSFEQYF
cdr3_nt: TGTGCCAGCAGTTACTCGAATATAGGGGGCAGTTTCGAGCAGTACTTC

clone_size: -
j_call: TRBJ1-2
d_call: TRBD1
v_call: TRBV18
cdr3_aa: CASSRQGTRTAYGYTF
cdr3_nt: TGTGCCAGCTCACGACAGGGGACTAGAACTGCTTATGGCTACACCTTC

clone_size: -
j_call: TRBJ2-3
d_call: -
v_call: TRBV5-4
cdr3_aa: CASSNRQAGDTQYF
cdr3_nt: TGTGCCAGCAGCAACAGACAGGCCGGGGATACGCAGTATTTT

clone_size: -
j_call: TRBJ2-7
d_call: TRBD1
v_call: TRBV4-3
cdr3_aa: CASSQTGTGVGEQYF
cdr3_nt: TGCGCCAGCAGCCAAACCGGGACAGGGGTCGGAGAGCAGTACTTC

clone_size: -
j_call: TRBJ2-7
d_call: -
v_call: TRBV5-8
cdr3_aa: CASRFRSHRVREQYF
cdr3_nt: TGTGCCAGCAGGTTCCGGTCACACAGGGTTCGCGAGCAGTACTTC

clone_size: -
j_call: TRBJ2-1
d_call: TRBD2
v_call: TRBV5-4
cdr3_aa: CASSPTSGSYNEQFF
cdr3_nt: TGTGCCAGCAGCCCAACTAGCGGTTCCTACAATGAGCAGTTCTTC

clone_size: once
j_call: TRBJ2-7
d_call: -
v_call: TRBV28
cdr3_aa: CASSLSRSWAGPYEQYF
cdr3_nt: TGTGCCAGCAGTCTATCCCGCTCCTGGGCGGGGCCTTACGAGCAGTACTTC

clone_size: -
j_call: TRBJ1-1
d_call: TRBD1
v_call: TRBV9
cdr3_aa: CASSASGQGNTEAFF
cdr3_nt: TGTGCCAGCAGCGCCTCGGGACAGGGGAACACTGAAGCTTTCTTT

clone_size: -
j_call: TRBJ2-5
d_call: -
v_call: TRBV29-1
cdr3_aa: CSILTTGGQTQYF
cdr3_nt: TGCAGCATCTTGACTACAGGTGGGCAGACCCAGTACTTC

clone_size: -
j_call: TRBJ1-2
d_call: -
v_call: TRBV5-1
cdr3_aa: CASSFRQDRYGYTF
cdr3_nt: TGCGCCAGCAGCTTTCGGCAGGACCGCTATGGCTACACCTTC

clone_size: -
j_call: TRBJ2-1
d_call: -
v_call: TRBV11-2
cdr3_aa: CASSSASYNEQFF
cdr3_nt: TGTGCCAGCAGCTCCGCCAGCTACAATGAGCAGTTCTTC

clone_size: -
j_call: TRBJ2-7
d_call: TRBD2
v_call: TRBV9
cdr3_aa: CASSPGLAGEYEQYF
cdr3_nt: TGTGCCAGCAGCCCCGGACTAGCGGGAGAATACGAGCAGTACTTC

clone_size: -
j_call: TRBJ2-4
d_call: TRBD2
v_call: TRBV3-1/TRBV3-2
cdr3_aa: CASSPARWRSGSKGIQYF
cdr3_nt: TGTGCCAGCAGCCCCGCCCGGTGGAGGAGCGGGAGTAAGGGCATTCAGTACTTC

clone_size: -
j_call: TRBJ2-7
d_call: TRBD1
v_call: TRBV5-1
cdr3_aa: CASSAGTGMYEQYF
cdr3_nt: TGCGCCAGCAGCGCCGGGACAGGGATGTACGAGCAGTACTTC

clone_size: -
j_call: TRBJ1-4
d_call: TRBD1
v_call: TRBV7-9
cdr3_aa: CASSPRTGKKGEKLFF
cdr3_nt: TGTGCCAGCAGCCCCCGGACAGGGAAGAAGGGCGAAAAACTGTTTTTT

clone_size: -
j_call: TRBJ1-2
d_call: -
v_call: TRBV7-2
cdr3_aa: CASSLQGKSHGYTF
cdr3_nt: TGTGCCAGCAGCTTACAGGGAAAATCGCATGGCTACACCTTC

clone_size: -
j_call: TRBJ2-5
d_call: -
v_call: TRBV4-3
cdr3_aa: CASSPGQQETQYF
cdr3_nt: TGCGCCAGCAGCCCAGGGCAACAAGAGACCCAGTACTTC

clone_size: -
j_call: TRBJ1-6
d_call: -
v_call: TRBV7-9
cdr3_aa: CASSLGGQGRSPLHF
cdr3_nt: TGTGCCAGCAGCTTAGGGGGGCAGGGTCGCTCACCCCTCCACTTT

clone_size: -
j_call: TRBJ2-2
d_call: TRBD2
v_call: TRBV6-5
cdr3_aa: CASSYRTSGGPGELFF
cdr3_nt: TGTGCCAGCAGTTACCGGACTAGCGGGGGGCCCGGGGAGCTGTTTTTT

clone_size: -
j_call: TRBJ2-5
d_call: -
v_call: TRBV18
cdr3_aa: CASSQQSETQYF
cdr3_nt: TGTGCCAGCTCACAACAATCGGAGACCCAGTACTTC

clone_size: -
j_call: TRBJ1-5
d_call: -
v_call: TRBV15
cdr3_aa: CATSRDLGANQPQHF
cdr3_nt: TGTGCCACCAGCAGGGATCTAGGGGCCAATCAGCCCCAGCATTTT

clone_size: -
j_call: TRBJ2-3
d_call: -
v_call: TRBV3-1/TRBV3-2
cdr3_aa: CASSQDTPSTDTQYF
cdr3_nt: TGTGCCAGCAGCCAGGACACTCCTAGCACAGATACGCAGTATTTT

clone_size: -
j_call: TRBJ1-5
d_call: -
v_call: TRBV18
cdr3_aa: CASSPGRDQPQHF
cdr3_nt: TGTGCCAGCTCACCGGGGAGAGATCAGCCCCAGCATTTT

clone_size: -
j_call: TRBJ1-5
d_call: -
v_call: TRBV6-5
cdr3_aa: CASGRRLYSNQPQHF
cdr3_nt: TGTGCCAGCGGGCGCCGCCTTTATAGCAATCAGCCCCAGCATTTT

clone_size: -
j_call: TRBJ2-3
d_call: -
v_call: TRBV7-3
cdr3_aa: CASSLRGADTQYF
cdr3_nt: TGTGCCAGCAGCTTAAGAGGGGCAGATACGCAGTATTTT

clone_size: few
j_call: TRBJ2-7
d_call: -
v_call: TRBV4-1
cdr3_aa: CASSRAGAYEQYF
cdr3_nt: TGCGCCAGCAGCCGAGCCGGCGCCTACGAGCAGTACTTC

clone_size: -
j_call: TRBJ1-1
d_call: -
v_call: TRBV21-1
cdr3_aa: CASSMRGGGGTEAFF
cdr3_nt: TGTGCCAGCAGCATGCGGGGTGGTGGGGGCACTGAAGCTTTCTTT

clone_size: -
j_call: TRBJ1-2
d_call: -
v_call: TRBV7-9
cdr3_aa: CASGTGYGYTF
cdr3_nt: TGTGCCAGCGGGACCGGCTATGGCTACACCTTC